This T cell receptor (beta chain) was sequenced for a study of blood T cell repertoires in COVID-19. On the study more broadly: The samples span acute and convalescent COVID-19 from the United States, Italy and Spain. From T cells, B-cell-depleted T cells, or PBMCs came the material, which was cDNA or gDNA.

The repertoire was sequenced with immunoSEQ multiplex PCR; TCRdb's copy has only in-frame clones and lacks some. The sample holds roughly 200,000 clones, approximately 83% seen once. Seattle patients were enrolled during active infection and followed longitudinally. The CDR3 has 14 residues. The V and J ends lost 6 bases and 4 bases, in that order; junction bases with no gene match: 7. Looked up from germline, CDR1 is MNHEY and CDR2 is SVGAGI. This chain links TRBV6-5 with TRBJ2-7; TRBD2 agrees at 9 bases. This clonotype originated in a woman aged 25 to 39 with COVID-19, enrolled during active disease. What was sequenced was peripheral blood. The chain's CDR3 is CASSPGLARYEQYF. Written as DNA, the CDR3 is TGTGCCAGCAGCCCGGGACTAGCCAGGTACGAGCAGTACTTC.